The rows below give T cell receptor beta chains drawn from one sample of a study of regulatory T cells in long-lasting Graves disease. TCRdb independently ran MiXCR on the multiplex PCR reads; one entry per CDR3 protein. The table has 350,000 to 450,000 distinct CDR3 sequences, more than 20% seen once. Sample: peripheral blood mononuclear cells (PBMCs), taken when the disease was refractory, from a patient treated with antithyroid drugs. The source is a female donor with Graves disease. Both conserved end residues are part of each CDR3. D genes are given only for firm matches. Clone size is stated in some rows and not others, as once, few, many or a class when expanded.

>-|many|TRBJ1-4|TRBV5-1
TGCGCCAGCAGCTTGGCCGGGTCAACTAATGAAAAACTGTTTTTT
CASSLAGSTNEKLFF
>TRBD1|many|TRBJ1-5|TRBV2
TGTGCCAGCAGTGAAGATACAGGGGAGGGTCAGCCCCAGCATTTT
CASSEDTGEGQPQHF
>-|-|TRBJ2-1|TRBV11-2
TGTGCCAACTTAGTTAAGGATCCAGCCCCCCTGGGAAATGAGCAGTTCTTC
CANLVKDPAPLGNEQFF
>-|many|TRBJ1-1|TRBV20-1
TGCAGTGCTGATCAGGCCCTGATGGGCACTGAAGCTTTCTTT
CSADQALMGTEAFF
>TRBD2|few|TRBJ2-2|TRBV7-2
TGTGCCAGCAGCTTAGTAGCGGGAGGATCCGGGGAGCTGTTTTTT
CASSLVAGGSGELFF
>-|many|TRBJ2-7|TRBV10-3
TGTGCCATCAGTGGGTCGAATCCCAGGGGATCCTACGAGCAGTACTTC
CAISGSNPRGSYEQYF
>TRBD2|-|TRBJ2-7|TRBV12-3/TRBV12-4
TGTGCCAGCAGTTTTCGGGGGGGGGTGGTGGAGCAGTACTTC
CASSFRGGVVEQYF
>-|-|TRBJ2-7|TRBV6-1
TGTGCCAGCAGCGAAGGACAGCTCTACGAGCAGTACTTC
CASSEGQLYEQYF
>-|few|TRBJ2-1|TRBV7-2
TGTGCCAGCAGCTCGACCGGGACGACCTCCAGTGAGCAGTTCTTC
CASSSTGTTSSEQFF
>-|-|TRBJ2-6|TRBV7-3
TGTGCCAGCAGCTTATCCCGTGACGGCTCTGGGGCCAACGTCCTGACTTTC
CASSLSRDGSGANVLTF
>-|-|TRBJ2-1|TRBV20-1
TGCAGTGCTAGAGATGAGGGGGGGACCTACAGCGTTGAGCAGTTCTTC
CSARDEGGTYSVEQFF
>TRBD1|-|TRBJ2-5|TRBV6-5
TGTGCCAGCAGTTACTCCGGTGACAGGGCCGGGGCGAAGACCCAGTACTTC
CASSYSGDRAGAKTQYF
>-|-|TRBJ2-6|TRBV11-2
TGTGCCAGCAGCCCAACCGCGACGGGATTACTCTCTGGGGCCAACGTCCTGACTTTC
CASSPTATGLLSGANVLTF
>-|few|TRBJ1-5|TRBV6-5
TGTGCCAGCAGTTACGGGGACACGGATCAGCCCCAGCATTTT
CASSYGDTDQPQHF
>-|-|TRBJ1-5|TRBV29-1
TGCAGCGTTGCAGAGAACAATCAGCCCCAGCATTTT
CSVAENNQPQHF
>TRBD2|-|TRBJ2-5|TRBV7-6
TGTGCCAGCAGCTTATTCGTCGGGGGGGCGGAGACCCAGTACTTC
CASSLFVGGAETQYF
>-|few|TRBJ2-7|TRBV5-5
TGTGCCAGCAGCTTGGGGGGGTCCGACTACGAGCAGTACTTC
CASSLGGSDYEQYF
>TRBD2|-|TRBJ2-7|TRBV28
TGTGCCAGCACCATGGGGAGGCTAGCGGGACCCTCCTACGAGCAGTACTTC
CASTMGRLAGPSYEQYF
>-|few|TRBJ2-1|TRBV20-1
TGCAGTGCCAACACTGGGGGCGGTTCCTACAATGAGCAGTTCTTC
CSANTGGGSYNEQFF
>TRBD1|many|TRBJ1-2|TRBV28
TGTGCCAGCAGACAGGGGGCTCCGAACTATGGCTACACCTTC
CASRQGAPNYGYTF
>TRBD1|many|TRBJ1-1|TRBV28
TGTGCCAGCAGTTACCCCACGACAGGGGGCGAAAGTGAAGCTTTCTTT
CASSYPTTGGESEAFF
>TRBD1|few|TRBJ2-7|TRBV30
TGTGCCTGGAGTACCCGGGACAGGGGATTCTACGAGCAGTACTTC
CAWSTRDRGFYEQYF
>-|-|TRBJ1-1|TRBV20-1
TGCAGTGCTAGAGCACCGGGCATGAACACTGAAGCTTTCTTT
CSARAPGMNTEAFF
>TRBD2|-|TRBJ2-2|TRBV20-1
TGCAGTGCTAGTGCATCACTAGCGACTAACACCGGGGAGCTGTTTTTT
CSASASLATNTGELFF